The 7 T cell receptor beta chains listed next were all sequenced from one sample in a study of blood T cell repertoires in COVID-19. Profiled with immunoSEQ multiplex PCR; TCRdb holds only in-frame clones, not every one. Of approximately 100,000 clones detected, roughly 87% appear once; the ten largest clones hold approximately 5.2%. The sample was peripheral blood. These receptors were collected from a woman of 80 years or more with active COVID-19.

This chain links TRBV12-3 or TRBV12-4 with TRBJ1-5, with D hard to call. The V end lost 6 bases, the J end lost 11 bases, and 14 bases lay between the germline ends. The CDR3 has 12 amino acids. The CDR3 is CASRQTRGTQHF. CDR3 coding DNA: TGTGCCAGCAGACAAACTAGAGGGACCCAGCATTTT.

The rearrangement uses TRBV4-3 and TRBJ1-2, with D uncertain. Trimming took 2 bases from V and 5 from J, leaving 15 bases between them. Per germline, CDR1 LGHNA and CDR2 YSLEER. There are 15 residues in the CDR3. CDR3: CASSQLTGRGYGYTF. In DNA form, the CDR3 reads TGCGCCAGCAGCCAACTGACTGGAAGAGGGTATGGCTACACCTTC.

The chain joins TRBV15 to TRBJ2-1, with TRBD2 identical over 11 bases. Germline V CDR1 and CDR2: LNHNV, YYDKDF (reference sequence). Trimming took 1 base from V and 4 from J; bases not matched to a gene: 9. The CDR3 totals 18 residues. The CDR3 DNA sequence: TGTGCCACCAGCAGAGTCCAAATTACTAGCGGGGGATACAATGAGCAGTTCTTC. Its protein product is CATSRVQITSGGYNEQFF.

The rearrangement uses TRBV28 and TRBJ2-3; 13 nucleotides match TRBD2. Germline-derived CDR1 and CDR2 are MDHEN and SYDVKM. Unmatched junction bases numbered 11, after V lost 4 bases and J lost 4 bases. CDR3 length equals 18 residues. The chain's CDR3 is CASSSPTGLAGEADTQYF. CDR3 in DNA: TGTGCCAGCAGTTCGCCCACAGGACTAGCGGGAGAGGCAGATACGCAGTATTTT.

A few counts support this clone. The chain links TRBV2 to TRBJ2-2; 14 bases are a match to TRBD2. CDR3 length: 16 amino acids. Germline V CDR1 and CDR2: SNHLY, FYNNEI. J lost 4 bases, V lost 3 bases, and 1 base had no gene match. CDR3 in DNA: TGTGCCAGCAGTGACGGACTAGCGGGAGGCACCGGGGAGCTGTTTTTT. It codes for CASSDGLAGGTGELFF.

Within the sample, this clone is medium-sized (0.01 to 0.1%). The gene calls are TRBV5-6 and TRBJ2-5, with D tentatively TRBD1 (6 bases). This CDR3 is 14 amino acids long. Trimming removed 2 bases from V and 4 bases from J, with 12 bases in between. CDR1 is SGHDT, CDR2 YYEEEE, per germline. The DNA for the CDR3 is TGTGCCAGCAGCTTTACAGGGTTTGGAGAGACCCAGTACTTC. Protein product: CASSFTGFGETQYF.

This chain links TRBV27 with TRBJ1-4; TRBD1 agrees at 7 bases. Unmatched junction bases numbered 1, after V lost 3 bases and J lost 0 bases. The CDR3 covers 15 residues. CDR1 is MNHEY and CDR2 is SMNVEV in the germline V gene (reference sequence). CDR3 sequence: CASSFQGATNEKLFF. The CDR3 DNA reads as TGTGCCAGCAGTTTCCAGGGGGCAACTAATGAAAAACTGTTTTTT.